A single sample gave rise to the 14 T cell receptor beta chains below, sequenced in a study of blood T cells in healthy people across ages. Sample-barcoded 5' priming and a J-beta primer mix drove a second PCR of about 6 to 12 cycles. TCRdb used MiXCR to reprocess the 5' RACE reads, holding one entry per CDR3 protein. Of 700,000 or so distinct CDR3 sequences in the sample, 40% to 45% were seen once. Material: blood. The receptor set was obtained from a man at least 80 years old in good health.

The chain uses TRBV24-1 and TRBJ1-4; D unresolved. V was pared by 4 bases and J by 5 bases, with 16 bases between. CDR3 size: 16 residues. Germline CDR1 reads KGHDR; CDR2 reads SFDVKD. The CDR3 protein is CATSDLGAIRNEKLFF. CDR3 bases: TGTGCCACCAGTGACTTGGGCGCTATTCGGAATGAAAAACTGTTTTTT.

The V gene is TRBV20-1, the J gene TRBJ1-5; 8 positions match TRBD1. This CDR3 contains 15 residues. CDR1 and CDR2 (germline): DFQATT, SNEGSKA (reference sequence). After removal of 1 base from V and 6 bases from J, the junction contained 8 bases not matched to a gene. CDR3 sequence (DNA): TGCAGTGCTAGAGTTAGCAGACAGGGGTCTCAGCCCCAGCATTTT. It translates to CSARVSRQGSQPQHF.

This clonotype was seen repeatedly, ten times or more. The rearrangement links TRBV12-3 or TRBV12-4 to TRBJ2-3; no firm D call. The CDR3 sequence is 15 residues long. V was pared by 3 bases and J by 4 bases, with 14 bases between. The DNA for the CDR3 is TGTGCCAGCAGTTTCCCCGCGTCGGTGGCAGATACGCAGTATTTT. Translating gives CASSFPASVADTQYF.

This chain connects TRBV5-5 to TRBJ1-2; D remains unclear. The CDR3 consists of 13 residues. The ends were cut back, 0 bases at V and 7 bases at J, with 10 bases in the middle. The germline CDR1 and CDR2 sequences are SGHKS and YYEKEE (reference sequence). CDR3 nucleotide sequence: TGTGCCAGCAGCTTGGATAGTAGCTTTGGCTACACCTTC. Its translation is CASSLDSSFGYTF.

This rearrangement joins TRBV11-3 to TRBJ2-5; 9 nucleotides match TRBD2. V was pared by 5 bases and J by 2 bases, with 6 bases of the junction left unmatched. The CDR3 is made up of 15 amino acids. In germline, CDR1 is SGHNT, CDR2 YENEEA. CDR3 region: CASSRSGGYQETQYF. The CDR3 nucleotides read TGTGCCAGCAGCCGTAGCGGGGGTTATCAAGAGACCCAGTACTTC. Drawing the rest from reference TRBV11-3 and TRBJ2-5, the complete variable domain is EAGVVQSPRYKIIEKKQPVAFWCNPISGHNTLYWYLQNLGQGPELLIRYENEEAVDDSQLPKDRFSAERLKGVDSTLKIQPAELGDSAVYLCASSRSGGYQETQYFGPGTRLLVL.

This clonotype was recorded a few times. The genes are TRBV7-2 and TRBJ2-5, with 13 bases identical to TRBD2. Germline values: CDR1 SGHTA, CDR2 FQGNSA. Trimming cost V 5 bases and J 5 bases; bases outside gene matches: 8. The CDR3 spans 16 residues. The CDR3 region has the DNA TGTGCCAGCAGCCCCCAGTCGGGACTAGCGGGGGAGACCCAGTACTTC. This codes for CASSPQSGLAGETQYF.

About this clonotype itself: A much larger clonotype is one base distant, so this may be a read error. The chain employs TRBV7-2 and TRBJ2-5; 10 nucleotides line up with TRBD2. The CDR3 runs to 15 residues. The V gene's germline CDR1 is SGHTA and CDR2 FQGNSA. This CDR3 is CASSLEAGGLKTLYF. CDR3 nucleotide sequence: TGTGCCAGCAGCTTAGAAGCGGGGGGGCTAAAGACCCTGTACTTC.

The chain links TRBV5-1 to TRBJ1-2; no reliable D call. This CDR3 spans 15 amino acids. V was trimmed by 5 bases and J by 6 bases, leaving 20 bases between them. CDR1 is SGHRS and CDR2 is YFSETQ in the germline V gene. The CDR3 region has the DNA TGCGCCAGCAGGAGAGAACAGACCTTTTTGGATGGCTACACCTTC. It yields the protein CASRREQTFLDGYTF.

J is TRBJ2-7 and V is TRBV7-9; 7 nucleotides line up with TRBD2. This CDR3 has 15 residues. CDR1 and CDR2 from the germline V gene are SEHNR and FQNEAQ (reference sequence). J gave up 7 bases and V 1 base, and 10 bases lay outside the gene matches. DNA of the CDR3: TGTGCCAGCAGCTTAGAGGGACTACCTATAGGGGAGCAGTACTTC. The encoded protein is CASSLEGLPIGEQYF. The full variable domain, completed using reference TRBV7-9 and TRBJ2-7, is DTGVSQNPRHKITKRGQNVTFRCDPISEHNRLYWYRQTLGQGPEFLTYFQNEAQLEKSRLLSDRFSAERPKGSFSTLEIQRTEQGDSAMYLCASSLEGLPIGEQYFGPGTRLTVT.

This clonotype was counted at least ten times. This chain links TRBV7-2 with TRBJ2-2; 8 bases align to TRBD2. CDR1 is SGHTA and CDR2 is FQGNSA in the germline V gene. This CDR3 is 16 amino acids long. V shed 4 bases, J shed 4 bases, and the junction held 8 bases outside the gene matches. The CDR3 coding sequence is TGTGCCAGCAGCTCCCAATTTGGGACTAGCACCGGGGAGCTGTTTTTT. Its translation: CASSSQFGTSTGELFF.

J is TRBJ1-2 and V is TRBV4-3, with D possibly TRBD1 on 5 matching bases. Germline lookup yields CDR1 LGHNA and CDR2 YSLEER. The CDR3 contains 13 residues. V shed 0 bases and J shed 4 bases, with 6 bases lying between them. The chain's CDR3 is CASSQEQGYGYTF. CDR3 in DNA: TGCGCCAGCAGCCAAGAGCAGGGCTATGGCTACACCTTC.

V and J are TRBV2 and TRBJ2-1, with D unresolved. Trimming took off 3 bases at V and 7 bases at J, with 10 bases between the two ends. The CDR3 totals 13 residues. Per the germline V gene, CDR1 is SNHLY and CDR2 is FYNNEI. The CDR3 sequence: CASSDVSLNEQFF. The CDR3 DNA reads as TGTGCCAGCAGTGATGTTAGCCTAAATGAGCAGTTCTTC.

As to this clonotype: One end of the junction is discordant with germline, which a read error may explain. The rearrangement links TRBV2 to TRBJ1-1; D is undetermined. In germline, CDR1 is SNHLY, CDR2 FYNNEI. This CDR3 contains 14 residues. This CDR3 is CASSQAIANTEAFF. The CDR3 nucleotides read TGTGCCAGCAGTCAAGCAATTGCCAACACTGAAGCTTTCTTT.

The V gene is TRBV28, the J gene TRBJ1-1; D remains unclear. The germline CDR1 and CDR2 sequences are MDHEN and SYDVKM. V dropped 4 bases and J dropped 2 bases, with 8 bases sitting between them. The CDR3 is made up of 13 amino acids. CDR3 sequence (DNA): TGTGCCAGCAGTTGGACGGAAAACACTGAAGCTTTCTTT. It encodes CASSWTENTEAFF.